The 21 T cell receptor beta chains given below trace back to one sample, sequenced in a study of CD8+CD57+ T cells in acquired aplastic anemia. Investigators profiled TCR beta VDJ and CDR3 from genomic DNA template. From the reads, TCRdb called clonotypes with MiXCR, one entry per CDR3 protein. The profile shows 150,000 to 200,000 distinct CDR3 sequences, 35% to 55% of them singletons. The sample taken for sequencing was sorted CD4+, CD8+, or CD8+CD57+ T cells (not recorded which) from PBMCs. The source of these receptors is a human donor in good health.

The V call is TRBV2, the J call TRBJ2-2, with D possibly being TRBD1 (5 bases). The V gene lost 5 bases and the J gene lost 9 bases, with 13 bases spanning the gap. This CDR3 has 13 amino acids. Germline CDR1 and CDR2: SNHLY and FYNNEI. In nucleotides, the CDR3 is TGTGCCAGCAGTCCGACAGTGGGTAGGGAGCTGTTTTTT. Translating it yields CASSPTVGRELFF.

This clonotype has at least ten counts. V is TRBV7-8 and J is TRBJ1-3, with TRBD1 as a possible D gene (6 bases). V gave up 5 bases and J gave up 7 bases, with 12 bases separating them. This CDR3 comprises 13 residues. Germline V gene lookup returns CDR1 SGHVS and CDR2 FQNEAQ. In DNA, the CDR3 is TGTGCCAGCAGCGGAGGGCAGGGGAACACCATATATTTT. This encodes CASSGGQGNTIYF.

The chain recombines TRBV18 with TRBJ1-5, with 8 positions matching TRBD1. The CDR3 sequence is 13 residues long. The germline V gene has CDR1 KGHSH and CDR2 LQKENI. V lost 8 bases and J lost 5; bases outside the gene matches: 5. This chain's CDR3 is CASQGQGDQPQHF. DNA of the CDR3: TGTGCCAGCCAAGGACAGGGAGATCAGCCCCAGCATTTT.

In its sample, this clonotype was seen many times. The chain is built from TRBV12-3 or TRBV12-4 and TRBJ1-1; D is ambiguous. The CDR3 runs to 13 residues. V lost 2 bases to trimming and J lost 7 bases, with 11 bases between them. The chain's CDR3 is CASSLRVFGEAFF. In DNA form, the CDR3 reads TGTGCCAGCAGTTTAAGGGTGTTTGGTGAAGCTTTCTTT.

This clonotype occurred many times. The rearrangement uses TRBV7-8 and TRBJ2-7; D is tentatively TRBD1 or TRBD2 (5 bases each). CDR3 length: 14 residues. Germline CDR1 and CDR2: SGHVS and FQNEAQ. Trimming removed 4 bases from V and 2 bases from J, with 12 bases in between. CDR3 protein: CASSSTGTPYEQYF. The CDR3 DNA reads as TGTGCCAGCAGCTCCACCGGGACCCCCTACGAGCAGTACTTC.

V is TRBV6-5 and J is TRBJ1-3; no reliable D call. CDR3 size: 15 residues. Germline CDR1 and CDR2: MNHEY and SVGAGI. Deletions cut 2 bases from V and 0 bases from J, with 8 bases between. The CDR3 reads CASSYVGNSGNTIYF. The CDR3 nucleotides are TGTGCCAGCAGTTACGTGGGCAACTCTGGAAACACCATATATTTT.

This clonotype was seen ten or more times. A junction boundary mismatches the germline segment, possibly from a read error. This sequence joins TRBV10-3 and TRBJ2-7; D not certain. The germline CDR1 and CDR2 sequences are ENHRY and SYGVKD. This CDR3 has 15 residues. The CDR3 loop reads CASSEELGFSYEQYF. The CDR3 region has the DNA TGTGCCAGCAGTGAGGAGTTGGGATTCAGCTACGAGCAGTACTTC.

The CDR3 here is CASSLGLAGGREYF. In nucleotides, the CDR3 is TGTGCCAGCAGTTTAGGACTAGCGGGAGGGAGGGAGTACTTC. The genes are TRBV28 and TRBJ2-7, with 15 bases identical to TRBD2. The CDR3 totals 14 residues. V lost 2 bases and J lost 11; bases outside the gene matches: 4. From germline, CDR1 is MDHEN and CDR2 SYDVKM.

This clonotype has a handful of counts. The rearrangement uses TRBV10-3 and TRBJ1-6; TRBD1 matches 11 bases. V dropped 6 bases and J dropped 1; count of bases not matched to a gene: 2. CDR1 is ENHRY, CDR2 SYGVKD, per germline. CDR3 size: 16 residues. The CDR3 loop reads CAIRGQGGSYNSPLHF. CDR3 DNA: TGTGCCATCAGGGGACAGGGGGGATCCTATAATTCACCCCTCCACTTT.

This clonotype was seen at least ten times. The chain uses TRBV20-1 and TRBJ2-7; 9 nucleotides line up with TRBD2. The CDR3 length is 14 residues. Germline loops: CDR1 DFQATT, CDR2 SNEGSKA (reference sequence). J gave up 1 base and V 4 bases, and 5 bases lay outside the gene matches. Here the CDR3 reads CSAIVLAGSYEQYF. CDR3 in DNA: TGCAGTGCTATCGTACTAGCGGGTTCCTACGAGCAGTACTTC.

The CDR3 coding sequence is TGCAGCGCCAACAGGGGGCAGGATGAAAAACTGTTTTTT. The encoded protein is CSANRGQDEKLFF. V usage is TRBV29-1 and J usage is TRBJ1-4; 9 bases agree with TRBD1. J was trimmed by 6 bases and V by 7 bases; bases with no gene match: 6. Germline CDR1 and CDR2: SQVTM and ANQGSEA. This CDR3 region has 13 residues.

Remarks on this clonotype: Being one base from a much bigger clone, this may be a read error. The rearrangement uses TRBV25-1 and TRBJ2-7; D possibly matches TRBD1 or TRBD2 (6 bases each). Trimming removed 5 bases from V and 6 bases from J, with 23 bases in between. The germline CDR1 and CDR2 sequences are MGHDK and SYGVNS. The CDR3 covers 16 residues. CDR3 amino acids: CASSFRGARLGSEQYF. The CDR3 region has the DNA TGTGCCAGCAGTTTTAGGGGGGCTAGACTGGGAAGCGAGCAGTACTTC.

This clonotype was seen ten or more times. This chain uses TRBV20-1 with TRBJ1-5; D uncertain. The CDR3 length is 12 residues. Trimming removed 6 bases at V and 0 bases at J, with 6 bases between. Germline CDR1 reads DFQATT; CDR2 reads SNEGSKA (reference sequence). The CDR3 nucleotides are TGCAGTGCGAGTACTAGCAATCAGCCCCAGCATTTT. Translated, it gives CSASTSNQPQHF.

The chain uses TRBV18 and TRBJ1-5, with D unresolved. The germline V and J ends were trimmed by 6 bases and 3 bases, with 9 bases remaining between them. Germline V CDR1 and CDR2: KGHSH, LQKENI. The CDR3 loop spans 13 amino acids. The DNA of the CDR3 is TGTGCCAGCTCTCCTGGGATCAATCAGCCCCAGCATTTT. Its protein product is CASSPGINQPQHF. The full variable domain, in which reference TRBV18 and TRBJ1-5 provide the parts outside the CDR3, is NAGVMQNPRHLVRRRGQEARLRCSPMKGHSHVYWYRQLPEEGLKFMVYLQKENIIDESGMPKERFSAEFPKEGPSILRIQQVVRGDSAAYFCASSPGINQPQHFGDGTRLSIL.

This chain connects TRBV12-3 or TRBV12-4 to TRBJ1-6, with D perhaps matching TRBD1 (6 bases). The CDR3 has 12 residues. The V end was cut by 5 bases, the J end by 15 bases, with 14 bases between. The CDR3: CASSHRVDILHF. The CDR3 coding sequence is TGTGCCAGCAGTCACAGGGTTGACATCCTCCACTTT.

The CDR3 here is CATSRDRATNTEAFF. The CDR3 nucleotides read TGTGCCACCAGCAGGGACAGGGCGACCAACACTGAAGCTTTCTTT. The chain couples TRBV15 to TRBJ1-1; 8 bases agree with TRBD1. Losses at the gene ends were 3 bases for V and 2 bases for J; bases not matched to a gene: 5. Germline V lookup: CDR1 LNHNV, CDR2 YYDKDF (reference sequence). The CDR3 has 15 amino acids.

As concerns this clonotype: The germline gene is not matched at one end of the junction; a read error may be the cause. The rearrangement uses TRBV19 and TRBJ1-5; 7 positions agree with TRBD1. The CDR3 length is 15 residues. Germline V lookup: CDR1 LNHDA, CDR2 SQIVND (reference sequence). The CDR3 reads CACSKQTGVGQPQHF. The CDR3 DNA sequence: TGTGCCTGTAGTAAGCAAACAGGGGTGGGTCAGCCCCAGCATTTT. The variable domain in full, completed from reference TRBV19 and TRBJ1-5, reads DGGITQSPKYLFRKEGQNVTLSCEQNLNHDAMYWYRQDPGQGLRLIYYSQIVNDFQKGDIAEGYSVSREKKESFPLTVTSAQKNPTAFYLCACSKQTGVGQPQHFGDGTRLSIL.

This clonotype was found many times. The CDR3 sequence: CAWSAPGTTQYF. The CDR3 DNA follows: TGTGCCTGGAGTGCCCCAGGGACGACCCAGTACTTC. The V gene is TRBV30, the J gene TRBJ2-5; D is possibly TRBD1 or TRBD2 (5 bases each). Trimming removed 1 base from V and 7 bases from J, with 10 bases in between. The V gene's germline CDR1 is GTSNPN and CDR2 SVGIG (reference sequence). The CDR3 is 12 amino acids.

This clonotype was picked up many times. CDR3 loop: CASSPTTVRNEKLFF. As DNA, the CDR3 is TGTGCCAGCAGCCCCACGACAGTTAGAAATGAAAAACTGTTTTTT. V usage is TRBV9 and J usage is TRBJ1-4; D may be TRBD1 (5 bases). The CDR3 contains 15 residues. CDR1 SGDLS and CDR2 YYNGEE come from the germline V gene. With 4 bases removed from V and 5 bases from J, the gap between germline ends came to 15 bases.

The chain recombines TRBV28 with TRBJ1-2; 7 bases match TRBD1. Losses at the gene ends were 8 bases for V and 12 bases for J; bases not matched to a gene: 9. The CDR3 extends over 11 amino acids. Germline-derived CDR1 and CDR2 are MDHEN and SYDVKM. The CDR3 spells CASRTGYLDTF. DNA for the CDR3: TGTGCCAGCCGGACAGGATATCTCGACACCTTC.

This chain's CDR3 is CAPQERNSPLHF. For the CDR3, the DNA is TGTGCCCCCCAAGAGCGTAATTCACCCCTCCACTTT. The chain employs TRBV10-3 and TRBJ1-6; D not certain. Between the trimmed V and J ends, which lost 11 bases and 6 bases, there was a span of 11 bases. This CDR3 is built from 12 residues. CDR1 is ENHRY and CDR2 is SYGVKD in the germline V gene.